This TCR beta chain came from a study of sequential checkpoint blockade in melanoma. Study-level background: Arm A got nivolumab then ipilimumab; arm B the reverse, 1:1.

This CDR3 region has 12 residues. Germline loops: CDR1 LNHDA, CDR2 SQIVND (reference sequence). The V end lost 5 bases, the J end lost 14 bases, and 16 bases lay between the germline ends. Clones were read by immunoSEQ multiplex PCR, and TCRdb kept only the in-frame ones, dropping some. This sample has 35,000 to 50,000 clones, with around 86% found just once. Treatment reported: randomized to nivolumab then ipilimumab (arm A) or the reverse (arm B). Live CD3+CD8+ CD19− CD56− cells were sorted from PBMCs. The gene calls are TRBV19 and TRBJ2-1; D unresolved. Sequences were derived from CD8+ T cells sorted from blood (inferred from file names), sampled from a patient given nivolumab and ipilimumab in sequence. The receptor's source is a human donor with melanoma. The CDR3 region has the DNA TGTGCCAGTAGTCCGAACTTGCGCGAAGAGTTCTTC. It yields the protein CASSPNLREEFF. Looking up the rest from reference TRBV19 and TRBJ2-1 gives the full variable domain: DGGITQSPKYLFRKEGQNVTLSCEQNLNHDAMYWYRQDPGQGLRLIYYSQIVNDFQKGDIAEGYSVSREKKESFPLTVTSAQKNPTAFYLCASSPNLREEFFGPGTRLTVL.